A single sample gave rise to the 12 T cell receptor beta chains below, sequenced in a study of cytomegalovirus exposure and HLA in healthy donors. In the PCR, 60 Vbeta and 13 Jbeta primers were used. The data were produced by immunoSEQ multiplex PCR, yet TCRdb's version contains in-frame clones alone and is incomplete. The sample has about 110,000 clones; 60% to 80% are singletons. Sample: PBMCs. Source of these receptors: a woman aged 30 to 39 in good health and CMV-seropositive.

This clone was seen more than once but under ten times. CDR3 DNA: TGTGCCAGCAGCCCAACTAGCGGGAGTACCCACGAGCAGTACTTC. Protein product: CASSPTSGSTHEQYF. The chain employs TRBV7-9 and TRBJ2-5; TRBD2 agrees at 11 bases. The J call is uncertain, as TRBJ2-7 better fits the DNA end. The CDR3 runs to 15 residues. Per germline, CDR1 SEHNR and CDR2 FQNEAQ (reference sequence).

The chain links TRBV18 to TRBJ2-1, with D tentatively TRBD2 (5 bases). Germline V gene data show CDR1 as KGHSH and CDR2 as LQKENI. V lost 2 bases, J lost 0 bases, and 11 bases lay in between. This CDR3 comprises 16 residues. CDR3 residues: CASSPKRASSYNEQFF. The CDR3 coding sequence is TGTGCCAGCTCACCAAAGAGGGCCAGCTCCTACAATGAGCAGTTCTTC.

The V call is TRBV6-5, the J call TRBJ1-1; 11 bases are shared with TRBD1. V was clipped by 4 bases and J by 3 bases; unmatched bases: 1. The V gene's germline CDR1 is MNHEY and CDR2 SVGAGI. The CDR3 sequence is 14 residues long. CDR3 loop: CASSWGQGDTEAFF. The DNA for the CDR3 is TGTGCCAGCAGTTGGGGACAGGGGGACACTGAAGCTTTCTTT.

The chain carries TRBV15 and TRBJ1-1; no clear D gene. CDR3 length: 15 amino acids. Germline CDR1 is LNHNV and CDR2 is YYDKDF (reference sequence). Trimming took 8 bases from V and 4 from J, leaving 20 bases between them. The CDR3 region is CATRRQLSGATEAFF. CDR3 nucleotides: TGTGCCACCCGAAGACAATTATCGGGAGCCACTGAAGCTTTCTTT.

The rearrangement links TRBV30 to TRBJ2-6; a weak D match, TRBD1 (7 bases). Germline V gene lookup returns CDR1 GTSNPN and CDR2 SVGIG (reference sequence). CDR3 size: 17 residues. Trimming took off 0 bases at V and 2 bases at J, with 14 bases between the two ends. The CDR3 spells CAWSVWQGGAGANVLTF. The DNA of the CDR3 is TGTGCCTGGAGTGTCTGGCAGGGGGGTGCTGGGGCCAACGTCCTGACTTTC.

This chain connects TRBV18 to TRBJ1-5; D not resolved. CDR1 and CDR2 (germline): KGHSH, LQKENI. Trimming pared 6 bases from V and 5 bases from J, leaving 14 bases between. The CDR3 length is 14 residues. The CDR3 bases are TGTGCCAGCTCCCCGCAAGACACCGATCAGCCCCAGCATTTT. Translating it yields CASSPQDTDQPQHF.

To note about this clone: The germline gene is not matched at one end of the junction; a read error may be the cause. The rearrangement uses TRBV7-7 and TRBJ2-1, with 10 positions matching TRBD2. Per germline, CDR1 SSHAT and CDR2 FNYEAQ (reference sequence). The CDR3 totals 19 residues. The CDR3 region has the DNA TGTGCTAGCAGCTTAGAGATCCCTCTAGCGGGAGTATCCAACAATGAGCAGTTCTTC. This encodes CASSLEIPLAGVSNNEQFF.

The rearrangement links TRBV7-9 to TRBJ2-3; 12 positions agree with TRBD2. Trimming at V came to 4 bases and at J to 1 base, leaving 3 bases not matched to a gene. Germline CDR1 reads SEHNR; CDR2 reads FQNEAQ (reference sequence). The CDR3 length is 16 residues. CDR3 DNA sequence: TGTGCCAGCAGCTCCAGACTAGCGGGGGGCACAGATACGCAGTATTTT. Protein sequence: CASSSRLAGGTDTQYF.

This clone has only a few counts. The CDR3 spells CASSLGTSANNEQFF. Here the CDR3 DNA reads TGTGCCAGCAGCCTCGGGACTAGCGCTAACAATGAGCAGTTCTTC. The chain has TRBV27 and TRBJ2-1; 10 bases agree with TRBD2. Germline V lookup: CDR1 MNHEY, CDR2 SMNVEV (reference sequence). Trimming cost V 6 bases and J 5 bases; bases outside gene matches: 7. The CDR3 length is 15 residues.

This chain uses TRBV5-4 with TRBJ1-1; perhaps TRBD1 as D (5 bases). Trimming shortened V by 4 bases and J by 4 bases, and 14 bases separated the two germline ends. This CDR3 spans 14 amino acids. Germline CDR1 is SGHNT and CDR2 is YYREEE (reference sequence). The CDR3: CASSPRGGSTEAFF. In DNA, the CDR3 is TGTGCCAGCAGCCCTCGGGGCGGGAGCACTGAAGCTTTCTTT. Looking up the rest from reference TRBV5-4 and TRBJ1-1 gives the full variable domain: ETGVTQSPTHLIKTRGQQVTLRCSSQSGHNTVSWYQQALGQGPQFIFQYYREEENGRGNFPPRFSGLQFPNYSSELNVNALELDDSALYLCASSPRGGSTEAFFGQGTRLTVV.

The chain employs TRBV5-1 and TRBJ2-7; a possible D gene is TRBD1 (6 bases). Per germline, CDR1 SGHRS and CDR2 YFSETQ. The V end lost 5 bases, the J end lost 1 base, and 16 bases lay between the germline ends. The CDR3 totals 15 residues. CDR3 nucleotides: TGCGCCAGCAGTAATACAGGGTCTCTTTCCTACGAGCAGTACTTC. Translation: CASSNTGSLSYEQYF. The whole variable domain, remainder taken from reference TRBV5-1 and TRBJ2-7, is KAGVTQTPRYLIKTRGQQVTLSCSPISGHRSVSWYQQTPGQGLQFLFEYFSETQRNKGNFPGRFSGRQFSNSRSEMNVSTLELGDSALYLCASSNTGSLSYEQYFGPGTRLTVT.

The CDR3 DNA reads TGTGCCAGCAGCTCAACTAGCGGGACCTACGAGCAGTACTTC. Translation gives CASSSTSGTYEQYF. The chain joins TRBV11-3 to TRBJ2-5, with 10 positions matching TRBD2. The J call could be wrong; TRBJ2-7 is a better fit for the DNA end. The CDR3 extends over 14 amino acids. Germline values: CDR1 SGHNT, CDR2 YENEEA.